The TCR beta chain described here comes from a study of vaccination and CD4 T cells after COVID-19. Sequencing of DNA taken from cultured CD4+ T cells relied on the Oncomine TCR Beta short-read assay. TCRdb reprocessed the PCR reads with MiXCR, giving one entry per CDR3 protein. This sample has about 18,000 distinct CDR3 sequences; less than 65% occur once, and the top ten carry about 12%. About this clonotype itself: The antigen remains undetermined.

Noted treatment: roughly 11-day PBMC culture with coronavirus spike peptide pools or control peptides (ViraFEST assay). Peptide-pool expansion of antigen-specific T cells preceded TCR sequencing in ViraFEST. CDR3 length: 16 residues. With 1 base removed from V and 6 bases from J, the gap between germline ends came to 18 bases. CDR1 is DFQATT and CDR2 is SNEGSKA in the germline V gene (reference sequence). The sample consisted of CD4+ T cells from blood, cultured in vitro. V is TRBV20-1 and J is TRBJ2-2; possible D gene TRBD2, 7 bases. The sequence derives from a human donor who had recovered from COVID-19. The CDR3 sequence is CSARGPGGDAAGELFF. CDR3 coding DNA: TGCAGTGCTAGAGGTCCGGGGGGCGATGCGGCCGGGGAGCTGTTTTTT.